This T cell receptor beta chain was recovered during a study of T cells in Graves' hyperthyroidism and ophthalmopathy. As for the study in general: Peripheral blood samples were taken at initial diagnosis, prior to any treatment. Findings and caveats of the study: Blood also carried most thyroid clonotypes expanded above 0.001.

Newly diagnosed hyperthyroidism patients aged 18 to 65 years had disease lasting under 2 months. Investigators excluded patients with uncontrolled infection, other autoimmune disease, pregnancy or lactation. RNA transcripts yielded amplified TCR beta CDR3 regions. The primer set for the first-round RT-PCR of the TCR CDR3 was HTBI. Each CDR3 protein is one row after TCRdb ran MiXCR on the multiplex PCR reads. Among 33,000 or so distinct CDR3 sequences listed, about 50% were seen once. This clonotype occurred many times. Its specificity is unknown. Material for sequencing was blood. The TCR was taken from a woman aged 45-65 years with Graves' hyperthyroidism that later progressed to Graves' ophthalmopathy.

The CDR3: CASSQGQGSYGYTF. CDR3 DNA sequence: TGTGCCAGCAGCCAAGGTCAGGGGAGCTATGGCTACACCTTC. This chain joins TRBV14 and TRBJ1-2; weak D call: TRBD1 (6 bases). CDR3 size: 14 residues. V gave up 1 base and J gave up 4 bases, with 10 bases separating them. Germline V lookup: CDR1 SGHDN, CDR2 FVKESK.